Each of the 27 T cell receptor beta chains below was sequenced from the same sample in a study of early T cells in non-severe SARS-CoV-2 infection. TCRdb reprocessed the 5' RACE reads via MiXCR and lists one record per CDR3 protein. Of 46,000 or so distinct CDR3 sequences in the sample, about 13% were seen once. The sequencing input was whole blood. The receptors were gathered from an adult who was a healthcare worker with PCR-confirmed SARS-CoV-2 infection or an uninfected control (not recorded which).

This clonotype was seen a handful of times. This chain uses TRBV5-6 with TRBJ1-2; D remains ambiguous. Germline values: CDR1 SGHDT, CDR2 YYEEEE. The germline V and J ends were trimmed by 0 bases and 3 bases, with 9 bases remaining between them. The CDR3 covers 14 residues. CDR3 nucleotide sequence: TGTGCCAGCAGCTTGGTGGGCAGTCACTATGGCTACACCTTC. It is translated as CASSLVGSHYGYTF.

In its sample, this clonotype was seen many times. The chain has TRBV20-1 and TRBJ1-2, with 7 bases matching TRBD1. Germline-derived CDR1 and CDR2 are DFQATT and SNEGSKA (reference sequence). V dropped 5 bases and J dropped 1; count of bases not matched to a gene: 4. The CDR3 has 13 amino acids. The CDR3 DNA follows: TGCAGTGCTTTCCGGGACAGTAACTATGGCTACACCTTC. Protein: CSAFRDSNYGYTF.

A remark on this clonotype: The junction and the germline gene differ at one end; a read error may be behind it. The genes are TRBV9 and TRBJ1-1; TRBD1 matches 9 bases. The CDR3 is made up of 13 amino acids. Germline-derived CDR1 and CDR2 are SGDLS and YYNGEE. For the CDR3, the DNA is TGTACCAGCAGCGTGACAGGGGGCACTGAAGCTTTCTTT. Translation: CTSSVTGGTEAFF. The full variable domain, with the rest looked up from reference TRBV9 and TRBJ1-1, is DSGVTQTPKHLITATGQRVTLRCSPRSGDLSVYWYQQSLDQGLQFLIQYYNGEERAKGNILERFSAQQFPDLHSELNLSSLELGDSALYFCTSSVTGGTEAFFGQGTRLTVV.

This clonotype was found many times. The chain joins TRBV20-1 to TRBJ1-3; weak D call: TRBD1 (6 bases). The CDR3 covers 14 residues. Trimming left V 3 bases short and J 2 bases short, with 11 bases between. Germline V CDR1 and CDR2: DFQATT, SNEGSKA (reference sequence). The CDR3 nucleotides read TGCAGTGCTAGTGGGGGGGCTCCTGGAAACACCATATATTTT. This translates into CSASGGAPGNTIYF.

J is TRBJ2-1 and V is TRBV2; 9 bases are shared with TRBD2. V shed 6 bases and J 4 bases; nucleotides not matched to a gene: 10. The germline V gene has CDR1 SNHLY and CDR2 FYNNEI. The CDR3 covers 16 residues. The CDR3 spells CASRPRSGGPYNEQFF. The DNA for the CDR3 is TGTGCCAGCAGGCCTAGGAGCGGGGGGCCTTACAATGAGCAGTTCTTC.

This clonotype was seen many times. The chain links TRBV6-2 or TRBV6-3 to TRBJ1-2; D remains unclear. The CDR3 extends over 12 amino acids. Trimming left V 6 bases short and J 4 bases short, with 9 bases between. From germline, CDR1 is MNHEY and CDR2 SVGEGT. Written as DNA, the CDR3 is TGTGCCAGCAGAGAAGGGTCCTATGGCTACACCTTC. This encodes CASREGSYGYTF.

This clonotype was found a few times. This chain connects TRBV7-8 to TRBJ2-2; perhaps TRBD2 as D (5 bases). The CDR3 totals 16 residues. The germline gives CDR1 SGHVS, CDR2 FQNEAQ. V dropped 5 bases and J dropped 1 base, with 14 bases sitting between them. CDR3: CASSPSMGRNTGELFF. The CDR3, as DNA: TGTGCCAGCAGCCCAAGTATGGGGAGGAACACCGGGGAGCTGTTTTTT.

This clonotype has ten or more counts. The rearrangement uses TRBV7-2 and TRBJ2-6; D is unclear. The CDR3 has 15 residues. Germline V gives CDR1 SGHTA, CDR2 FQGNSA. With 4 bases removed from V and 4 bases from J, the gap between germline ends came to 11 bases. CDR3: CASSSRVTGANVLTF. DNA of the CDR3: TGTGCCAGCAGCTCCCGGGTGACCGGGGCCAACGTCCTGACTTTC.

Comments on this clonotype: A read error may produce the germline difference seen at one junction end. This chain connects TRBV5-1 to TRBJ2-3; D may be TRBD2 (6 bases). Germline values: CDR1 SGHRS, CDR2 YFSETQ. There are 13 residues in the CDR3. CDR3 coding DNA: TGCGCAAGCAAGGAGGGGAGCACAGATACGCAGTATTTT. It yields the protein CASKEGSTDTQYF.

This clonotype was picked up many times. The rearrangement uses TRBV28 and TRBJ1-1; D uncertain. Germline CDR1 reads MDHEN; CDR2 reads SYDVKM. This CDR3 spans 12 amino acids. Trimming stripped 4 bases from V and 2 bases from J, with 5 bases between. The CDR3 sequence: CASSSHNTEAFF. The CDR3, as DNA: TGTGCCAGCAGTTCCCATAACACTGAAGCTTTCTTT.

This clonotype has ten or more counts. The chain uses TRBV7-9 and TRBJ1-1; D is ambiguous. V was shortened by 7 bases and J by 1 base, with 13 bases between the two germline ends. Germline-derived CDR1 and CDR2 are SEHNR and FQNEAQ (reference sequence). The CDR3 is 14 amino acids. As DNA, the CDR3 is TGTGCCAGCACCTACGGGTCTGGGAACACTGAAGCTTTCTTT. Residues: CASTYGSGNTEAFF.

This clonotype was seen ten or more times. The CDR3 DNA is TGTGCCAGCAGCCCAAAAATACGAGAAACAGATACGCAGTATTTT. It encodes CASSPKIRETDTQYF. The chain carries TRBV7-9 and TRBJ2-3; unclear D gene. Germline-derived CDR1 and CDR2 are SEHNR and FQNEAQ (reference sequence). The CDR3 runs to 15 residues. V shed 5 bases and J shed 3 bases, with 15 bases lying between them.

Many counts were recorded for this clonotype. The gene calls are TRBV20-1 and TRBJ2-1; D unresolved. Germline V gene data show CDR1 as DFQATT and CDR2 as SNEGSKA (reference sequence). Trimming took 0 bases from V and 11 from J, leaving 8 bases between them. The CDR3 runs to 11 residues. The DNA of the CDR3 is TGCAGTGCTAGAGAGGAACCACAGCAGTTCTTC. It encodes CSAREEPQQFF.

This clonotype occurred many times. The chain couples TRBV3-1 to TRBJ1-1; possibly TRBD1 for D (5 bases). Germline V CDR1 and CDR2: LGHDT, YNNKEL (reference sequence). This CDR3 region has 13 residues. V was cut by 1 base and J by 6 bases, with 9 bases left in between. For the CDR3, the DNA is TGTGCCAGCAGCCAAGCGGGGGTGGCTGAAGCTTTCTTT. It codes for CASSQAGVAEAFF.

This clonotype was detected ten times or more. This sequence joins TRBV5-1 and TRBJ1-2; D may be TRBD1 (6 bases). The V gene lost 4 bases and the J gene lost 0 bases, with 10 bases spanning the gap. This CDR3 has 14 residues. Germline CDR1 SGHRS, CDR2 YFSETQ. The CDR3, as DNA: TGCGCCAGCAGCCCAAACAGGGCTAACTATGGCTACACCTTC. Its translation: CASSPNRANYGYTF.

A few counts support this clonotype. This chain connects TRBV10-3 to TRBJ2-7; tentatively, D is TRBD2 (7 bases). Between the trimmed V and J ends, which lost 2 bases and 6 bases, there was a span of 20 bases. Germline CDR1 ENHRY, CDR2 SYGVKD. The CDR3 has 16 amino acids. The CDR3 DNA reads as TGTGCCATCAGTGAGAGTGACCGGGGGGCTAAGACCGAGCAGTACTTC. Protein sequence: CAISESDRGAKTEQYF.

This clonotype was counted between two and nine times. The gene calls are TRBV20-1 and TRBJ1-4; D might be TRBD1 (5 bases). The germline V and J ends were trimmed by 5 bases and 10 bases, with 8 bases remaining between them. This CDR3 is 10 amino acids long. CDR1 is DFQATT and CDR2 is SNEGSKA in the germline V gene (reference sequence). The CDR3 sequence: CSAGGVKLFF. In nucleotides, the CDR3 is TGCAGTGCTGGGGGGGTAAAACTGTTTTTT.

The chain uses TRBV7-9 and TRBJ2-1, with 7 bases aligning to TRBD1. The CDR3 consists of 14 residues. J lost 10 bases, V lost 0 bases, and 6 bases had no gene match. Germline V gene data show CDR1 as SEHNR and CDR2 as FQNEAQ (reference sequence). This CDR3 is CASSLAGGTGEQFF. The CDR3 region has the DNA TGTGCCAGCAGCTTAGCAGGGGGCACAGGAGAGCAGTTCTTC.

This clonotype has at least ten counts. The chain couples TRBV20-1 to TRBJ2-7, with a tentative D call TRBD2 (7 bases). The germline gives CDR1 DFQATT, CDR2 SNEGSKA (reference sequence). V was clipped by 2 bases and J by 7 bases, with 18 bases between them. This CDR3 spans 14 amino acids. Here the CDR3 reads CSARRDRRGREQYF. In DNA form, the CDR3 reads TGCAGTGCTAGACGTGACAGGCGGGGGCGAGAGCAGTACTTC.

This clonotype showed up just a few times. The chain is built from TRBV6-2 or TRBV6-3 and TRBJ2-4; TRBD2 matches at 7 bases. Germline CDR1 MNHEY, CDR2 SVGEGT. The CDR3 is made up of 13 amino acids. CDR3 sequence: CASGQSSKNIQYF. The DNA for the CDR3 is TGTGCTAGCGGGCAGTCGTCCAAAAACATTCAGTACTTC.

In this sample, this clonotype turned up a few times. This CDR3 is CSANFRASQGGTQYF. The CDR3 coding sequence is TGCAGTGCCAACTTTCGGGCCAGCCAAGGGGGGACCCAGTACTTC. V and J are TRBV20-1 and TRBJ2-5, with D perhaps TRBD1 (6 bases). CDR1 is DFQATT, CDR2 SNEGSKA, per germline (reference sequence). V lost 6 bases, J lost 7 bases, and 24 bases lay in between. CDR3 length: 15 amino acids.

In its sample, this clonotype was seen many times. J is TRBJ2-7 and V is TRBV2, with D unresolved. Looked up from germline, CDR1 is SNHLY and CDR2 is FYNNEI. Trimming took off 3 bases at V and 2 bases at J, with 5 bases between the two ends. The CDR3 spans 12 residues. The DNA of the CDR3 is TGTGCCAGCAGTGAGGCCACCTACGAGCAGTACTTC. Its protein is CASSEATYEQYF.

Ten or more counts support this clonotype. CDR3: CSVEGGLNQPQHF. The CDR3 DNA reads as TGCAGCGTTGAAGGGGGCCTTAATCAGCCCCAGCATTTT. V is TRBV29-1 and J is TRBJ1-5; possibly TRBD1 for D (5 bases). The V end was cut by 1 base, the J end by 4 bases, with 8 bases between. Looked up from germline, CDR1 is SQVTM and CDR2 is ANQGSEA. This CDR3 comprises 13 residues.

Many counts were recorded for this clonotype. The V call is TRBV4-1, the J call TRBJ1-5; unclear D gene. This CDR3 has 13 residues. Trimming left V 0 bases short and J 6 bases short, with 6 bases between. CDR1 is MGHRA, CDR2 YSYEKL, per germline. CDR3 amino acids: CASSQEIGQPQHF. CDR3 coding DNA: TGCGCCAGCAGCCAAGAAATCGGTCAGCCCCAGCATTTT.

V usage is TRBV6-5 and J usage is TRBJ1-2, with a weak D call TRBD1 (6 bases). CDR3 size: 14 residues. V was pared by 6 bases and J by 5 bases, with 16 bases between. Germline CDR1 MNHEY, CDR2 SVGAGI. The CDR3: CASSPAGAGYGYTF. As DNA, the CDR3 is TGTGCCAGCAGCCCCGCAGGGGCTGGGTATGGCTACACCTTC.

In this sample, this clonotype turned up a few times. The chain combines TRBV4-1 with TRBJ2-1; D is ambiguous. From germline, CDR1 is MGHRA and CDR2 YSYEKL. Trimming stripped 1 base from V and 0 bases from J, with 10 bases between. The CDR3 consists of 16 residues. This CDR3 reads CASSQVPGSSYNEQFF. The DNA of the CDR3 is TGCGCCAGCAGCCAAGTTCCGGGTAGCTCCTACAATGAGCAGTTCTTC.

This chain uses TRBV29-1 with TRBJ2-7; D assignment may be TRBD1 or TRBD2 (6 bases each). CDR3 length: 14 residues. CDR1 is SQVTM, CDR2 ANQGSEA, per germline. V lost 4 bases and J lost 5, with 18 bases in between. CDR3 in DNA: TGCAGCGTTGCGGTCGGCCAGGGGAGGAACGAGCAGTACTTC. It specifies CSVAVGQGRNEQYF.